Following are 23 T cell receptor beta chains from one sample sequenced in a study of blood T cell repertoires in COVID-19. Sequencing was performed with immunoSEQ multiplex PCR; in TCRdb, only in-frame clones are kept and a portion is missing. This table has 150,000 to 200,000 clones, about 80% appearing once. Sequencing input: peripheral blood. The source of these receptors is a woman in her seventies with acute or convalescent COVID-19.

The chain recombines TRBV2 with TRBJ2-7; perhaps TRBD1 as D (7 bases). Trimming took 4 bases from V and 1 from J, leaving 23 bases between them. The CDR3 is 18 residues long. Germline lookup yields CDR1 SNHLY and CDR2 FYNNEI. The CDR3 loop reads CASSAGGRQGSSSYEQYF. CDR3 sequence (DNA): TGTGCCAGCAGTGCCGGAGGGCGACAGGGATCCTCGTCCTACGAGCAGTACTTC.

This rearrangement joins TRBV5-1 to TRBJ2-1, with 10 nucleotides matching TRBD2. Unmatched junction bases numbered 14, after V lost 5 bases and J lost 9 bases. The CDR3 runs to 16 residues. CDR1 and CDR2 from the germline V gene are SGHRS and YFSETQ. The CDR3 DNA reads as TGCGCCAGCAGTCGAACCGGGACTAGCGTTAGTCCTGAGCAGTTCTTC. Translation: CASSRTGTSVSPEQFF.

This clone was observed a few times. The rearrangement joins TRBV5-1 to TRBJ1-1, with 7 bases matching TRBD1. CDR3 length: 14 amino acids. Germline trimming cut 4 bases from V and 6 bases from J; bases unmatched to any gene: 9. Germline assignment: CDR1 SGHRS and CDR2 YFSETQ. The CDR3 bases are TGCGCCAGCAGCGTGGACAGGTCGTGGGCTGAAGCTTTCTTT. This sequence encodes CASSVDRSWAEAFF. The variable domain in full, with the rest retrieved from reference TRBV5-1 and TRBJ1-1, is KAGVTQTPRYLIKTRGQQVTLSCSPISGHRSVSWYQQTPGQGLQFLFEYFSETQRNKGNFPGRFSGRQFSNSRSEMNVSTLELGDSALYLCASSVDRSWAEAFFGQGTRLTVV.

This CDR3 reads CASSLTRDPGNTIYF. In DNA form, the CDR3 reads TGTGCCAGCAGTTTGACGAGGGATCCTGGAAACACCATATATTTT. The chain is built from TRBV27 and TRBJ1-3, with D uncertain. Germline V CDR1 and CDR2: MNHEY, SMNVEV (reference sequence). V was pared by 3 bases and J by 2 bases, with 11 bases between. The CDR3 totals 15 residues.

The rearrangement links TRBV5-1 to TRBJ1-3; D gene ambiguous. Trimming removed 0 bases from V and 2 bases from J, with 9 bases in between. Germline V lookup: CDR1 SGHRS, CDR2 YFSETQ. The CDR3 is 15 residues long. CDR3 bases: TGCGCCAGCAGCTTGGGTGGCGGGACTGGAAACACCATATATTTT. Translated: CASSLGGGTGNTIYF.

This chain uses TRBV28 with TRBJ1-4; maybe TRBD1 (5 bases). The ends were cut back, 3 bases at V and 1 base at J, with 15 bases in the middle. Germline CDR1 MDHEN, CDR2 SYDVKM. The CDR3 is 17 amino acids. The chain's CDR3 is CASSFFSQGGTNEKLFF. The CDR3 region has the DNA TGTGCCAGCAGTTTCTTTTCCCAGGGTGGAACTAATGAAAAACTGTTTTTT.

The chain has TRBV28 and TRBJ1-2; TRBD1 agrees at 7 bases. CDR3 size: 14 residues. The V segment lost 5 bases and the J segment 3 bases; nucleotides outside the gene matches: 6. Germline V lookup: CDR1 MDHEN, CDR2 SYDVKM. The CDR3: CASSRRGRDYGYTF. CDR3 coding DNA: TGTGCCAGCAGTAGGAGGGGGCGCGACTATGGCTACACCTTC.

The chain joins TRBV9 to TRBJ2-3; the match to TRBD2 covers 9 bases. Per germline, CDR1 SGDLS and CDR2 YYNGEE. There are 15 residues in the CDR3. V lost 4 bases and J lost 3; bases outside the gene matches: 6. CDR3 sequence (DNA): TGTGCCAGCAGCCCCGGACTAGCGCGAACAGATACGCAGTATTTT. It encodes CASSPGLARTDTQYF. Looking up the rest from reference TRBV9 and TRBJ2-3 gives the full variable domain: DSGVTQTPKHLITATGQRVTLRCSPRSGDLSVYWYQQSLDQGLQFLIQYYNGEERAKGNILERFSAQQFPDLHSELNLSSLELGDSALYFCASSPGLARTDTQYFGPGTRLTVL.

This chain links TRBV7-2 with TRBJ1-2, with TRBD1 identical over 7 bases. After removal of 1 base from V and 4 bases from J, the junction contained 3 bases not matched to a gene. CDR3 length: 14 amino acids. Germline V gene data show CDR1 as SGHTA and CDR2 as FQGNSA. Here the CDR3 DNA reads TGTGCCAGCAGCTTAGAACGACAGGGCTATGGCTACACCTTC. This sequence encodes CASSLERQGYGYTF.

The sample holds a few counts of this clone. The rearrangement links TRBV4-3 to TRBJ1-5; D not certain. The germline V and J ends were trimmed by 0 bases and 3 bases, with 9 bases remaining between them. This CDR3 comprises 15 residues. Germline assignment: CDR1 LGHNA and CDR2 YSLEER. This CDR3 is CASSQEVQFNQPQHF. In nucleotides, the CDR3 is TGCGCCAGCAGCCAAGAGGTCCAGTTCAATCAGCCCCAGCATTTT.

This clone was observed a single time. This chain links TRBV6-5 with TRBJ2-3, with 9 positions matching TRBD2. The germline CDR1 and CDR2 sequences are MNHEY and SVGAGI. The CDR3 sequence is 14 residues long. V lost 10 bases and J lost 6; bases outside the gene matches: 11. CDR3 in amino acids: CATTLSGGTDTQYF. CDR3 bases: TGTGCCACGACTCTTAGCGGGGGAACGGATACGCAGTATTTT.

The rearrangement uses TRBV6-2 or TRBV6-3 and TRBJ2-1, with TRBD2 matching 12 bases. Germline CDR1 and CDR2: MNHEY and SVGEGT. The CDR3 covers 15 residues. Trimming at V came to 4 bases and at J to 7 bases, leaving 5 bases not matched to a gene. The CDR3 loop reads CASSWYLAGGNEQFF. CDR3 DNA: TGTGCCAGCAGTTGGTATCTAGCGGGGGGGAATGAGCAGTTCTTC.

This chain joins TRBV11-2 and TRBJ2-5, with 14 positions matching TRBD2. Germline trimming cut 6 bases from V and 5 bases from J; bases unmatched to any gene: 5. CDR1 is SGHAT, CDR2 FQNNGV, per germline. The CDR3 spans 15 residues. The CDR3 DNA reads TGTGCCAGCAGTCCGGGACTAGCGGGAGTCGAGACCCAGTACTTC. This gives the protein CASSPGLAGVETQYF.

V gene TRBV30 combines with J gene TRBJ1-6; a weak D match, TRBD1 (5 bases). Germline assignment: CDR1 GTSNPN and CDR2 SVGIG (reference sequence). CDR3 length equals 13 residues. Trimming left V 2 bases short and J 10 bases short, with 12 bases between. The CDR3 DNA sequence: TGTGCCTGGAGTCTGCAGGGAAGCTCACCCCTCCACTTT. It yields the protein CAWSLQGSSPLHF. Full variable domain (remainder filled in from reference TRBV30 and TRBJ1-6): SQTIHQWPATLVQPVGSPLSLECTVEGTSNPNLYWYRQAAGRGLQLLFYSVGIGQISSEVPQNLSASRPQDRQFILSSKKLLLSDSGFYLCAWSLQGSSPLHFGNGTRLTVT.

V gene TRBV6-5 combines with J gene TRBJ1-3, with no clear D. This CDR3 has 14 residues. Germline V lookup: CDR1 MNHEY, CDR2 SVGAGI. Between the trimmed V and J ends, which lost 7 bases and 0 bases, there was a span of 10 bases. The DNA for the CDR3 is TGTGCCAGCATCGGCGGGAACTCTGGAAACACCATATATTTT. Translated, it gives CASIGGNSGNTIYF.

The chain joins TRBV3-1 (or the pseudogene TRBV3-2) to TRBJ2-5; 7 bases are a match to TRBD2. Germline lookup yields CDR1 LGHDT and CDR2 YNNKEL (reference sequence). V lost 4 bases to trimming and J lost 4 bases; unmatched junction nucleotides: 12. The CDR3 sequence is 16 residues long. DNA for the CDR3: TGTGCCAGCAGCCCCACGGGGGAGGGCCAAGGAGAGACCCAGTACTTC. Protein product: CASSPTGEGQGETQYF.

As regards this clone: Relative to the germline gene, one junction end is altered; a read error may explain this. CDR3 sequence: CASSLAGTGSHEQYF. The CDR3 bases are TGTGCCAGCAGCCTAGCCGGGACAGGGAGCCACGAGCAGTACTTC. This chain uses TRBV11-1 with TRBJ2-7, with TRBD1 identical over 9 bases. CDR1 SGHAT and CDR2 FQDESV come from the germline V gene (reference sequence). The CDR3 has 15 amino acids.

This rearrangement joins TRBV27 to TRBJ2-1, with TRBD2 matching over 8 bases. Per germline, CDR1 MNHEY and CDR2 SMNVEV (reference sequence). The V segment lost 4 bases and the J segment 5 bases; nucleotides outside the gene matches: 10. The CDR3 runs to 16 residues. The CDR3 coding sequence is TGTGCCAGCAGTTCCCTACTAGCGGAGTCAAACAATGAGCAGTTCTTC. Residues: CASSSLLAESNNEQFF.

The chain uses TRBV11-2 and TRBJ2-1; 10 bases agree with TRBD2. The CDR3 extends over 13 amino acids. CDR1 is SGHAT and CDR2 is FQNNGV in the germline V gene. V shed 8 bases, J shed 4 bases, and the junction held 2 bases outside the gene matches. This CDR3 reads CASALAGYNEQFF. CDR3 DNA: TGTGCCAGCGCACTAGCGGGATACAATGAGCAGTTCTTC.

The chain combines TRBV9 with TRBJ2-3; TRBD2 agrees at 10 bases. There are 16 residues in the CDR3. CDR1 SGDLS and CDR2 YYNGEE come from the germline V gene. Losses at the gene ends were 4 bases for V and 4 bases for J; bases not matched to a gene: 9. The CDR3 DNA follows: TGTGCCAGCAGCCGCCAGCGGGGGGGCGTTCCAGATACGCAGTATTTT. This sequence encodes CASSRQRGGVPDTQYF.

This chain connects TRBV6-5 to TRBJ1-1, with no clear D. Trimming stripped 4 bases from V and 0 bases from J, with 15 bases between. Germline CDR1 and CDR2: MNHEY and SVGAGI. The CDR3 extends over 16 amino acids. The CDR3 loop reads CASSSLGGPMNTEAFF. The CDR3 coding sequence is TGTGCCAGCAGTTCCCTCGGAGGGCCGATGAACACTGAAGCTTTCTTT.

The V gene is TRBV25-1, the J gene TRBJ1-2, with D perhaps matching TRBD1 (6 bases). CDR1 and CDR2 from the germline V gene are MGHDK and SYGVNS. This CDR3 spans 15 amino acids. V was shortened by 4 bases and J by 4 bases, with 16 bases between the two germline ends. This CDR3 is CASSGRQADGYGYTF. The CDR3 DNA reads TGTGCCAGCAGTGGTCGACAGGCGGATGGCTATGGCTACACCTTC.

V and J are TRBV7-9 and TRBJ2-1; TRBD2 matches at 10 bases. This CDR3 is built from 16 residues. V was clipped by 5 bases and J by 3 bases; unmatched bases: 7. Germline V gene data show CDR1 as SEHNR and CDR2 as FQNEAQ (reference sequence). The CDR3 DNA sequence: TGTGCCAGCAGCGCGGACCGGACTAGCGGCTACAATGAGCAGTTCTTC. This codes for CASSADRTSGYNEQFF.